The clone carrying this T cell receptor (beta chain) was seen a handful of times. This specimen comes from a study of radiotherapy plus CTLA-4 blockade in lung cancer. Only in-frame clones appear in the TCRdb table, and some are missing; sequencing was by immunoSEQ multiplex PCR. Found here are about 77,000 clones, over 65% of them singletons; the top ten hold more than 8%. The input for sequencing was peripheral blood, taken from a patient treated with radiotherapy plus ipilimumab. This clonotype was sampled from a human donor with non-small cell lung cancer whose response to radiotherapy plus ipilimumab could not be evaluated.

The CDR3 nucleotides are TGTGCCAGCAGCCCCCAGACGGAGGGCGTAACTGAGCAGTTCTTC. Translating it yields CASSPQTEGVTEQFF. The V gene is TRBV11-2, the J gene TRBJ2-1, with D possibly being TRBD2 (6 bases). The CDR3 contains 15 residues. Germline CDR1 and CDR2: SGHAT and FQNNGV. Trimming stripped 5 bases from V and 9 bases from J, with 20 bases between.